One and the same sample provided the 32 T cell receptor beta chains below, sequenced in a study of blood T cell repertoires in COVID-19. Produced via immunoSEQ multiplex PCR; TCRdb's table is partial and in-frame only. The sample has 290,000 or so clones, around 90% seen once. Sequenced material: peripheral blood. These receptors all stem from a man aged 18-30 years with active or convalescent COVID-19.

The chain employs TRBV11-2 and TRBJ2-2; D gene uncertain. CDR1 is SGHAT, CDR2 FQNNGV, per germline. CDR3 length: 15 residues. V was trimmed by 3 bases and J by 3 bases, leaving 11 bases between them. CDR3 bases: TGTGCCAGCAGCTTGGGCCCTTCCGACACCGGGGAGCTGTTTTTT. Translated, it gives CASSLGPSDTGELFF.

The V and J genes are TRBV7-6 and TRBJ2-5, with 8 bases lining up with TRBD2. CDR1 and CDR2 (germline): SGHVS, FNYEAQ. There are 17 residues in the CDR3. J was trimmed by 1 base and V by 1 base; bases with no gene match: 8. The CDR3 here is CASSLGGTSRGQETQYF. CDR3 in DNA: TGTGCCAGCAGCTTAGGGGGGACTAGTCGAGGCCAAGAGACCCAGTACTTC.

The chain combines TRBV19 with TRBJ2-2; no clear D gene. The V and J ends lost 1 base and 6 bases respectively, with 6 bases between them. The CDR3 is 13 amino acids. Germline V gives CDR1 LNHDA, CDR2 SQIVND (reference sequence). DNA of the CDR3: TGTGCCAGTAGTATAGGAGGCCCCGGGGAGCTGTTTTTT. Translating gives CASSIGGPGELFF.

The count of this clone is one. The chain joins TRBV4-3 to TRBJ1-1; D is ambiguous. CDR3 length: 15 amino acids. The V gene lost 0 bases and the J gene lost 2 bases, with 10 bases spanning the gap. From germline, CDR1 is LGHNA and CDR2 YSLEER. The CDR3 is CASSQDQVRNTEAFF. The CDR3 region has the DNA TGCGCCAGCAGCCAAGATCAGGTCCGTAACACTGAAGCTTTCTTT.

The V and J genes are TRBV5-5 and TRBJ2-3, with TRBD2 identical over 14 bases. CDR1 is SGHKS and CDR2 is YYEKEE in the germline V gene (reference sequence). With 3 bases clipped from V and 6 bases from J, the junction kept 9 bases outside the gene matches. The CDR3 is 17 residues long. The CDR3 here is CASSSAPGLAGEDTQYF. The CDR3 coding sequence is TGTGCCAGCAGCTCAGCCCCGGGACTAGCGGGAGAGGATACGCAGTATTTT.

V and J are TRBV4-2 and TRBJ2-3, with TRBD2 matching 9 bases. V dropped 1 base and J dropped 5; count of bases not matched to a gene: 10. Germline-derived CDR1 and CDR2 are LGHNA and YNFKEQ. The CDR3 is made up of 17 amino acids. The CDR3 DNA reads TGTGCCAGCAGCCAAGTGAGTAGCGGGAGATCGGTAGATACGCAGTATTTT. It specifies CASSQVSSGRSVDTQYF.

The CDR3 loop reads CASSHGTSGNNEQFF. CDR3 nucleotides: TGTGCCAGCAGCCACGGGACTAGCGGAAACAATGAGCAGTTCTTC. This chain uses TRBV6-5 with TRBJ2-1, with 11 bases fitting TRBD2. CDR3 length equals 15 residues. Germline-derived CDR1 and CDR2 are MNHEY and SVGAGI. The junction had 6 bases not matched to a gene; V was cut back by 6 bases and J by 5 bases.

The chain employs TRBV4-1 and TRBJ2-3, with TRBD1 as a possible D gene (6 bases). The V and J ends lost 4 bases and 4 bases respectively, with 9 bases between them. CDR3 size: 13 residues. The V gene's germline CDR1 is MGHRA and CDR2 YSYEKL. CDR3 bases: TGCGCCAGCAGCCCTTGGGGGCCAGATACGCAGTATTTT. This translates into CASSPWGPDTQYF.

V usage is TRBV27 and J usage is TRBJ2-3, with 11 bases that match TRBD2. The germline gives CDR1 MNHEY, CDR2 SMNVEV (reference sequence). The CDR3 spans 15 residues. With V trimmed by 5 bases and J by 8 bases, 9 bases remained unmatched. CDR3 sequence: CASSPLAGGLGTQYF. Here the CDR3 DNA reads TGTGCCAGCAGTCCCTTAGCGGGGGGGCTGGGTACGCAGTATTTT.

J is TRBJ1-1 and V is TRBV20-1, with D unresolved. Germline CDR1 is DFQATT and CDR2 is SNEGSKA (reference sequence). CDR3 length equals 14 residues. V lost 3 bases and J 6 bases, leaving 17 bases between the germline ends. CDR3 DNA sequence: TGCAGTGCTAGTCTTCAGGCCCCCTATCCTGAAGCTTTCTTT. It specifies CSASLQAPYPEAFF.

The chain employs TRBV5-1 and TRBJ2-5, with a possible D match to TRBD2 (7 bases). CDR1 and CDR2 from the germline V gene are SGHRS and YFSETQ. This CDR3 is 13 amino acids long. Trimming took off 1 base at V and 9 bases at J, with 13 bases between the two ends. CDR3 sequence (DNA): TGCGCCAGCAGCTTGTTGGGGGCGGGGGCCCAGTACTTC. It translates to CASSLLGAGAQYF.

The chain carries TRBV7-3 and TRBJ2-2, with 11 bases that match TRBD2. Unmatched junction bases numbered 8, after V lost 5 bases and J lost 6 bases. Per germline, CDR1 SGHTA and CDR2 FQGTGA. The CDR3 has 16 amino acids. The DNA for the CDR3 is TGTGCCAGCAGCGGGGGGACTAGCGGTGTGCCCGGGGAGCTGTTTTTT. As protein: CASSGGTSGVPGELFF.

The chain combines TRBV12-1 with TRBJ2-2; the DNA was not compared with TRBD2, the D call given in the table. TRBV12-1 is a pseudogene. This CDR3 has 16 residues. The CDR3 sequence: CASSLEREKGTGELFF. The DNA of the CDR3 is TGTGCCAGCAGCTTAGAGCGGGAGAAAGGGACCGGGGAGCTGTTTTTT.

The chain uses TRBV12-5 and TRBJ2-3, with D hard to call. The germline gives CDR1 LGHNT, CDR2 FRNRAP. V lost 1 base and J 4 bases, leaving 12 bases between the germline ends. The CDR3 has 15 amino acids. CDR3 bases: TGTGCTAGTGGTTTGGGAAACTCGGTCTCAGATACGCAGTATTTT. The encoded protein is CASGLGNSVSDTQYF. The complete variable domain, with remaining parts taken from reference TRBV12-5 and TRBJ2-3, reads DARVTQTPRHKVTEMGQEVTMRCQPILGHNTVFWYRQTMMQGLELLAYFRNRAPLDDSGMPKDRFSAEMPDATLATLKIQPSEPRDSAVYFCASGLGNSVSDTQYFGPGTRLTVL.

The J gene is TRBJ1-2, the V gene TRBV7-8; 10 nucleotides align to TRBD1. With 5 bases clipped from V and 7 bases from J, the junction kept 10 bases outside the gene matches. There are 15 residues in the CDR3. Germline V gene lookup returns CDR1 SGHVS and CDR2 FQNEAQ. The CDR3: CASSPGQGGVGGYTF. The CDR3 nucleotides read TGTGCCAGCAGCCCAGGACAGGGGGGCGTGGGTGGCTACACCTTC.

The chain combines TRBV7-7 with TRBJ1-6; TRBD1 matches 10 bases. V shed 1 base and J 4 bases; nucleotides not matched to a gene: 16. The germline V gene encodes CDR1 SSHAT and CDR2 FNYEAQ (reference sequence). The CDR3 contains 21 residues. The DNA of the CDR3 is TGTGCCAGCAGCTTAGATCATGAGCGACAGGGGGCTCCGAATTATAATTCACCCCTCCACTTT. Protein sequence: CASSLDHERQGAPNYNSPLHF.

CDR3 coding DNA: TGTGCCAGCAGTGGCGGGGGCTATCAAGAGACCCAGTACTTC. As protein: CASSGGGYQETQYF. V gene TRBV3-1 (or the pseudogene TRBV3-2) combines with J gene TRBJ2-5, with TRBD2 as a possible D gene (7 bases). CDR3 length: 14 amino acids. The germline gives CDR1 LGHDT, CDR2 YNNKEL (reference sequence). V lost 6 bases and J 2 bases, leaving 13 bases between the germline ends.

The CDR3 region has the DNA TGTGCCAGCAGCTTCGCAGCGGGACTAAGGTACGAGCAGTACTTC. It is translated as CASSFAAGLRYEQYF. This chain joins TRBV5-4 and TRBJ2-7, with 7 bases that match TRBD2. Germline values: CDR1 SGHNT, CDR2 YYREEE (reference sequence). The CDR3 covers 15 residues. V gave up 2 bases and J gave up 4 bases; unmatched junction bases: 9. Full variable domain (rest looked up from reference TRBV5-4 and TRBJ2-7): ETGVTQSPTHLIKTRGQQVTLRCSSQSGHNTVSWYQQALGQGPQFIFQYYREEENGRGNFPPRFSGLQFPNYSSELNVNALELDDSALYLCASSFAAGLRYEQYFGPGTRLTVT.

The chain links TRBV6-4 to TRBJ2-7; 7 nucleotides align to TRBD1. The junction had 16 bases not matched to a gene; V was cut back by 0 bases and J by 5 bases. This CDR3 has 18 amino acids. Looked up from germline, CDR1 is MRHNA and CDR2 is SNTAGT. The CDR3 region has the DNA TGTGCCAGCAGTGACTCGACATTTAATATCACAGGGGTGGACGAGCAGTACTTC. It codes for CASSDSTFNITGVDEQYF.

The chain joins TRBV21-1 to TRBJ2-7; the table names TRBD1, a call not compared with the DNA. TRBV21-1 is termed a pseudogene. The CDR3 spans 12 residues. The CDR3: CASNGAPYEQYF. Here the CDR3 DNA reads TGTGCCAGCAATGGGGCACCCTACGAGCAGTACTTC.

This rearrangement joins TRBV6-2 or TRBV6-3 to TRBJ2-1; 10 positions match TRBD2. V lost 0 bases and J lost 0; bases outside the gene matches: 2. Germline CDR1 is MNHEY and CDR2 is SVGEGT. The CDR3 has 17 residues. The CDR3 DNA reads TGTGCCAGCAGTTACTCGGCTAGCGGGAGCTCCTACAATGAGCAGTTCTTC. Its protein is CASSYSASGSSYNEQFF.

This sequence joins TRBV12-3 or TRBV12-4 and TRBJ1-3; tentative D call: TRBD1 (5 bases). V lost 7 bases, J lost 0 bases, and 7 bases lay in between. CDR3 size: 13 residues. In DNA form, the CDR3 reads TGTGCCAGCACAGGGAACTCTGGAAACACCATATATTTT. Translation gives CASTGNSGNTIYF.

The chain combines TRBV6-5 with TRBJ1-2; D is perhaps TRBD1 (5 bases). Germline V gives CDR1 MNHEY, CDR2 SVGAGI. The V end was cut by 10 bases, the J end by 7 bases, with 16 bases between. This CDR3 has 12 amino acids. CDR3 bases: TGTGCCACCACGCGGGGCCGGAGTGGCTACACCTTC. It codes for CATTRGRSGYTF.

The J gene is TRBJ2-7, the V gene TRBV3-1 (or the pseudogene TRBV3-2), with TRBD2 matching over 7 bases. The CDR3 runs to 15 residues. Germline V gives CDR1 LGHDT, CDR2 YNNKEL (reference sequence). Losses at the gene ends were 2 bases for V and 2 bases for J; bases not matched to a gene: 6. The CDR3 DNA is TGTGCCAGCAGCCAATGGGACTACCCAACCTACGAGCAGTACTTC. Protein sequence: CASSQWDYPTYEQYF.

The chain recombines TRBV2 with TRBJ2-5; tentative D call: TRBD2 (6 bases). Germline CDR1 reads SNHLY; CDR2 reads FYNNEI. This CDR3 is 13 amino acids long. Trimming stripped 8 bases from V and 1 base from J, with 11 bases between. The CDR3 protein is CASRAGPQETQYF. The CDR3 DNA reads TGTGCCAGCCGGGCGGGGCCCCAAGAGACCCAGTACTTC. Using reference TRBV2 and TRBJ2-5 for the parts outside the CDR3, the full variable domain is EPEVTQTPSHQVTQMGQEVILRCVPISNHLYFYWYRQILGQKVEFLVSFYNNEISEKSEIFDDQFSVERPDGSNFTLKIRSTKLEDSAMYFCASRAGPQETQYFGPGTRLLVL.

This sequence joins TRBV5-6 and TRBJ1-2, with a tentative D call TRBD1 (5 bases). The CDR3 has 17 residues. CDR1 is SGHDT, CDR2 YYEEEE, per germline. Trimming pared 4 bases from V and 2 bases from J, leaving 21 bases between. In DNA, the CDR3 is TGTGCCAGCAGCAAGGAGGGAACAGGTCTAGGCAACTATGGCTACACCTTC. It codes for CASSKEGTGLGNYGYTF. Based on the CDR3 plus reference TRBV5-6 and TRBJ1-2, the full variable domain is DAGVTQSPTHLIKTRGQQVTLRCSPKSGHDTVSWYQQALGQGPQFIFQYYEEEERQRGNFPDRFSGHQFPNYSSELNVNALLLGDSALYLCASSKEGTGLGNYGYTFGSGTRLTVV.

This rearrangement joins TRBV18 to TRBJ2-1; TRBD2 agrees at 11 bases. The ends lost 0 bases at V and 6 bases at J; junction bases unmatched: 13. The CDR3 consists of 19 residues. Per germline, CDR1 KGHSH and CDR2 LQKENI. Here the CDR3 DNA reads TGTGCCAGCTCACCACCGTTGGGCCTTAGCGGGGGGGCCAGCAATGAGCAGTTCTTC. As protein: CASSPPLGLSGGASNEQFF.

The chain carries TRBV28 and TRBJ1-3; maybe TRBD1 (6 bases). Between the trimmed V and J ends, which lost 7 bases and 3 bases, there was a span of 16 bases. The CDR3 is 15 amino acids. Germline V gene lookup returns CDR1 MDHEN and CDR2 SYDVKM. In nucleotides, the CDR3 is TGTGCCAGCAACATCGGGGGGCTCGATGGAAACACCATATATTTT. Its translation: CASNIGGLDGNTIYF.

This clone was seen a few times. This chain joins TRBV5-1 and TRBJ2-1, with 10 bases fitting TRBD2. The CDR3 runs to 14 residues. With V trimmed by 2 bases and J by 7 bases, 3 bases remained unmatched. Germline CDR1 SGHRS, CDR2 YFSETQ. CDR3 region: CASSLFSGGNEQFF. CDR3 nucleotides: TGCGCCAGCAGCTTATTTAGCGGGGGGAATGAGCAGTTCTTC.

The chain is built from TRBV3-1 (or the pseudogene TRBV3-2) and TRBJ2-7; D is perhaps TRBD1 (6 bases). Germline V gene lookup returns CDR1 LGHDT and CDR2 YNNKEL (reference sequence). CDR3 length: 14 residues. The V end was cut by 3 bases, the J end by 4 bases, with 13 bases between. In nucleotides, the CDR3 is TGTGCCAGCAGCCACTGGGACAAACAATACGAGCAGTACTTC. The encoded protein is CASSHWDKQYEQYF.

The chain combines TRBV3-1 (or the pseudogene TRBV3-2) with TRBJ2-1; 11 bases align to TRBD2. The ends lost 6 bases at V and 3 bases at J; junction bases unmatched: 4. Germline CDR1 is LGHDT and CDR2 is YNNKEL (reference sequence). CDR3 size: 15 residues. The CDR3 DNA reads as TGTGCCAGCAGGCGGACTAGCGGGCTCTACAATGAGCAGTTCTTC. This encodes CASRRTSGLYNEQFF.

The chain is built from TRBV6-2 or TRBV6-3 and TRBJ2-3, with 10 positions matching TRBD2. In germline, CDR1 is MNHEY, CDR2 SVGEGT. The ends lost 0 bases at V and 5 bases at J; junction bases unmatched: 5. The CDR3 is 16 amino acids. This CDR3 is CASSYSLAGGRDTQYF. Here the CDR3 DNA reads TGTGCCAGCAGTTACTCGTTAGCGGGGGGCCGAGATACGCAGTATTTT.